This T cell receptor beta chain was sequenced during a study of regulatory T cells in long-lasting Graves disease. Study-level information: New Graves' disease cases had less than 3 months of antithyroid drugs.

This CDR3 contains 11 residues. Looked up from germline, CDR1 is DFQATT and CDR2 is SNEGSKA (reference sequence). V gave up 6 bases and J gave up 5 bases, with 9 bases separating them. Time point meaning: newly diagnosed GD, antithyroid drugs for less than 3 months. From PBMCs, RNA was extracted and then used to make the TCR library. This clonotype has a handful of counts. What it binds is not known. To make TCR beta libraries, researchers used iRepertoire HTBI primers and Arm-PCR of CDR3 regions. TCRdb analysed the multiplex PCR reads with MiXCR anew, one entry per CDR3 protein. The sample shows hundreds of thousands of distinct CDR3 sequences, roughly 15% of them seen only once. General study points: Persistent disease preferred TRBV28, TRBJ1-2 and TRBJ2-5.

The same data also went into a second study, on T cells in Graves' hyperthyroidism and ophthalmopathy. From that report: Patients aged 18 to 65 had newly diagnosed hyperthyroidism lasting under 2 months. With the HTBI primer set, the TCR CDR3 went through a first round of RT-PCR.

The TCR comes from a woman under 40 with Graves disease. The sample here was peripheral blood mononuclear cells (PBMCs), taken at new diagnosis, from a patient treated with antithyroid drugs. The chain combines TRBV20-1 with TRBJ2-3; D is possibly TRBD2 (5 bases). CDR3 coding DNA: TGCAGTGCCCCCCGGGGAGATACGCAGTATTTT. Amino acids: CSAPRGDTQYF.